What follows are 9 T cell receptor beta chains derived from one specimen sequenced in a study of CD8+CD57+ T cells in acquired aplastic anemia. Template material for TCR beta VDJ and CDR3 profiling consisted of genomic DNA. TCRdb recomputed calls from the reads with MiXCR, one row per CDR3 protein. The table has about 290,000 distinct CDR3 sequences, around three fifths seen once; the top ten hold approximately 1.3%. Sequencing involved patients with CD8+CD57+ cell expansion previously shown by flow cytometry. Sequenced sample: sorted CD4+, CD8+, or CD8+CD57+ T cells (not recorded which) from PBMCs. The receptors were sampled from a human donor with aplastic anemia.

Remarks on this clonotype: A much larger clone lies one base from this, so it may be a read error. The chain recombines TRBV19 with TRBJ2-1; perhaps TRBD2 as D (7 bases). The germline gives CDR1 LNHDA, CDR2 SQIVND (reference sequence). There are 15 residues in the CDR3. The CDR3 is CASNIGGATYNEQFF. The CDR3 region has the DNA TGTGCCAGTAATATAGGGGGGGCTACCTACAATGAGCAGTTCTTC.

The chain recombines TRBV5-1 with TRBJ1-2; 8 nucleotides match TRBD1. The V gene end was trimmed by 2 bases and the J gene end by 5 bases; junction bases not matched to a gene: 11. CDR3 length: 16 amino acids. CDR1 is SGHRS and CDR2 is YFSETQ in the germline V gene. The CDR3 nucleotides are TGCGCCAGCAGCTTACAGGGGGGGCTGGCTGAGTATGGCTACACCTTC. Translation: CASSLQGGLAEYGYTF.

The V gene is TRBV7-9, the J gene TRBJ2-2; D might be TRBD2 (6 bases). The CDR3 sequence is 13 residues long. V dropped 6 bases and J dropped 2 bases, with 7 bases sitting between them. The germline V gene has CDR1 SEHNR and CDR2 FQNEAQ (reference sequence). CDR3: CASREGNTGELFF. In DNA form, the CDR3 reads TGTGCCAGCAGGGAGGGTAACACCGGGGAGCTGTTTTTT.

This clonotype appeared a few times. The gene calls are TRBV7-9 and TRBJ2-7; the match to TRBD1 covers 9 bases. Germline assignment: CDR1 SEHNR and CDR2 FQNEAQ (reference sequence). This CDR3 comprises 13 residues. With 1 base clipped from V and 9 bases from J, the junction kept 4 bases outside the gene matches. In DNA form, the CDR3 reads TGTGCCAGCAGCTTAGAGGGACAGGGAAGGCAGTACTTC. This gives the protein CASSLEGQGRQYF.

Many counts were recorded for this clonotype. The CDR3 DNA sequence: TGCGCCAGCAGCCAAGGCCGACTAGCGGCCTACGAGCAGTACTTC. Encoded protein: CASSQGRLAAYEQYF. The gene calls are TRBV4-1 and TRBJ2-7, with TRBD2 matching 9 bases. Trimming took 1 base from V and 2 from J; bases not matched to a gene: 3. Germline V gives CDR1 MGHRA, CDR2 YSYEKL. There are 15 residues in the CDR3.

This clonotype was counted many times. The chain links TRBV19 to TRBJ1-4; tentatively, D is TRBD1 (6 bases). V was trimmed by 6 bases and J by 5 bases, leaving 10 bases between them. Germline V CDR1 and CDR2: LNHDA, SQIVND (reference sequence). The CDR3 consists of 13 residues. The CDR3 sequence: CASRDSLNEKLFF. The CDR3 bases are TGTGCCAGTAGGGACAGTCTGAATGAAAAACTGTTTTTT.

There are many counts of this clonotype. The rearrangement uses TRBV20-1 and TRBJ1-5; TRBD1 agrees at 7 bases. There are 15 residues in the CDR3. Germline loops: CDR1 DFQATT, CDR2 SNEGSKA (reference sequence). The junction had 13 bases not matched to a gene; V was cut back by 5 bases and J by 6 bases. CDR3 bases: TGCAGTGCTCCCCGACAGGGAGGTGGCTCTCAGCCCCAGCATTTT. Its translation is CSAPRQGGGSQPQHF.

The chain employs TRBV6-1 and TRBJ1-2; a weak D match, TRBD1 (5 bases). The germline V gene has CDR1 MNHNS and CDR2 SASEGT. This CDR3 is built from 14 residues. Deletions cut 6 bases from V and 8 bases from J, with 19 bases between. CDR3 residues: CASSWDYRGGGYTF. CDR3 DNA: TGTGCCAGCAGCTGGGACTACCGGGGAGGGGGCTACACCTTC.

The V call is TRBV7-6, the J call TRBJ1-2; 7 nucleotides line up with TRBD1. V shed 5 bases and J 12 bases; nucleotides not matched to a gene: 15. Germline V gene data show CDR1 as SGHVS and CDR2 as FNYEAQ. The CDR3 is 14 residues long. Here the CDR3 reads CASSPLGDSSGNTF. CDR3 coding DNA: TGTGCCAGCAGCCCACTGGGGGACAGCTCTGGAAACACCTTC.